The 29 T cell receptor beta chains given below trace back to one sample, sequenced in a study of T cells after posttransplantation cyclophosphamide. TCRdb keeps only in-frame clones here, not all; method: immunoSEQ multiplex PCR. The sample presents over 10,000 clones, none singletons. Cyclophosphamide on days +3 and +4 followed busulfan-fludarabine conditioning and a marrow graft. The starting material was PBMCs, obtained after allogeneic stem cell transplant with posttransplant cyclophosphamide. Every receptor here comes from a female patient in her 40s who received an allogeneic stem cell transplant from an unrelated donor, was CMV-positive, and had acute GVHD only. Some T cells could come from the graft donor.

This clone was seen ten or more times. This chain uses TRBV5-4 with TRBJ2-2, with 10 bases that match TRBD2. From germline, CDR1 is SGHNT and CDR2 YYREEE (reference sequence). CDR3 size: 16 residues. The V gene end was trimmed by 1 base and the J gene end by 1 base; junction bases not matched to a gene: 1. CDR3 sequence (DNA): TGTGCCAGCAGCTTGAGACTAGCGGGGAACACCGGGGAGCTGTTTTTT. Translating gives CASSLRLAGNTGELFF.

This clone occurred many times. The chain links TRBV6-1 to TRBJ2-1; the match to TRBD2 covers 14 bases. The CDR3 sequence is 18 residues long. CDR1 and CDR2 (germline): MNHNS, SASEGT. With 4 bases clipped from V and 1 base from J, the junction kept 6 bases outside the gene matches. This chain's CDR3 is CASSVGLAGGYSYNEQFF. As DNA, the CDR3 is TGTGCCAGCAGTGTCGGACTAGCGGGGGGCTATTCCTACAATGAGCAGTTCTTC.

This clone was counted ten times or more. The junction does not match germline at one end; this may be a read error. The chain combines TRBV11-2 with TRBJ2-1; 7 positions match TRBD1. Germline CDR1 is SGHAT and CDR2 is FQNNGV. This CDR3 comprises 11 residues. Here the CDR3 DNA reads TGTGCCAGCAGCTTCAGGGACAGCTGGCTCTTC. Translation: CASSFRDSWLF.

By share, this clone ranks as medium-sized. The V call is TRBV28, the J call TRBJ1-2; no definite D call. CDR3 size: 13 residues. V was cut by 3 bases and J by 10 bases, with 15 bases left in between. Germline lookup yields CDR1 MDHEN and CDR2 SYDVKM. The CDR3 DNA reads as TGTGCCAGCAGTTTCCCGTTTCTCGAGTACTACACCTTC. This gives the protein CASSFPFLEYYTF.

This clone showed up many times. V is TRBV25-1 and J is TRBJ1-5; 8 bases match TRBD1. This CDR3 is built from 13 residues. V gave up 1 base and J gave up 16 bases; unmatched junction bases: 9. Per the germline V gene, CDR1 is MGHDK and CDR2 is SYGVNS. In DNA form, the CDR3 reads TGTGCCAGCAGTGAATTTCCACCCGGGACAGGCCATTTT. Translating gives CASSEFPPGTGHF.

V gene TRBV5-4 combines with J gene TRBJ2-2; D gene unclear. Between the trimmed V and J ends, which lost 5 bases and 5 bases, there was a span of 7 bases. CDR1 and CDR2 (germline): SGHNT, YYREEE (reference sequence). The length of the CDR3 is 12 residues. CDR3 coding DNA: TGTGCCAGCAGTTTCGGGACCGGGGAGCTGTTTTTT. Amino acids: CASSFGTGELFF.

This clone was counted only a few times. The chain combines TRBV7-9 with TRBJ1-6, with unresolved D. Germline lookup yields CDR1 SEHNR and CDR2 FQNEAQ (reference sequence). Between the trimmed V and J ends, which lost 4 bases and 8 bases, there was a span of 6 bases. This CDR3 has 12 amino acids. DNA of the CDR3: TGTGCCAGCAGCTCCGGAGATTCACCCCTCCACTTT. Translated, it gives CASSSGDSPLHF. Looking up the rest from reference TRBV7-9 and TRBJ1-6 gives the full variable domain: DTGVSQNPRHKITKRGQNVTFRCDPISEHNRLYWYRQTLGQGPEFLTYFQNEAQLEKSRLLSDRFSAERPKGSFSTLEIQRTEQGDSAMYLCASSSGDSPLHFGNGTRLTVT.

There are a few counts of this clone. The chain combines TRBV29-1 with TRBJ2-7, with D possibly TRBD2 on 5 matching bases. From germline, CDR1 is SQVTM and CDR2 ANQGSEA. Deletions cut 5 bases from V and 0 bases from J, with 11 bases between. This CDR3 has 13 amino acids. The CDR3 region is CSVPRENSYEQYF. The CDR3 DNA follows: TGCAGCGTTCCCCGGGAAAACTCCTACGAGCAGTACTTC.

This clone was picked up many times. The CDR3 DNA reads as TGTGCCAGCAGCCCCTCGGGGTCACGAAGCAATCAGCCCCAGCATTTT. Its protein is CASSPSGSRSNQPQHF. This chain joins TRBV5-5 and TRBJ1-5; no clear D. CDR3 size: 16 residues. V shed 4 bases and J shed 1 base, with 15 bases lying between them. Germline CDR1 reads SGHKS; CDR2 reads YYEKEE (reference sequence).

V gene TRBV18 combines with J gene TRBJ1-5; D is uncertain. Germline V gene sequence: CDR1 KGHSH, CDR2 LQKENI. The CDR3 covers 13 residues. The V end lost 6 bases, the J end lost 6 bases, and 12 bases lay between the germline ends. The DNA for the CDR3 is TGTGCCAGCTCGCTTCGGACTCGTCAGCCCCAGCATTTT. Translated, it gives CASSLRTRQPQHF.

The V and J genes are TRBV7-2 and TRBJ2-3; a possible D gene is TRBD1 (6 bases). The CDR3 spans 15 residues. The germline V gene encodes CDR1 SGHTA and CDR2 FQGNSA. Trimming left V 5 bases short and J 4 bases short, with 16 bases between. The CDR3 DNA is TGTGCCAGCAGCAGAAACAGGGAAGGGGCAGATACGCAGTATTTT. This translates into CASSRNREGADTQYF.

This clone was observed at least ten times. The chain has TRBV5-1 and TRBJ1-2; the match to TRBD1 covers 10 bases. Germline CDR1 and CDR2: SGHRS and YFSETQ. The CDR3 covers 14 residues. With V trimmed by 2 bases and J by 8 bases, 6 bases remained unmatched. The CDR3 nucleotides are TGCGCCAGCAGCTTCTTTGGGACAGGGGAGGGCTACACCTTC. Translation: CASSFFGTGEGYTF.

This clone turned up a few times. The chain recombines TRBV11-2 with TRBJ2-6; TRBD1 aligns across 8 bases. The germline CDR1 and CDR2 sequences are SGHAT and FQNNGV. The V gene end was trimmed by 5 bases and the J gene end by 2 bases; junction bases not matched to a gene: 2. The CDR3 runs to 15 residues. CDR3 DNA sequence: TGTGCCAGCAGCCCACAGGGGGCTGGGGCCAACGTCCTGACTTTC. This translates into CASSPQGAGANVLTF.

This clone occurred many times. The gene calls are TRBV7-8 and TRBJ1-5; 7 bases map to TRBD1. The germline V gene has CDR1 SGHVS and CDR2 FQNEAQ. The CDR3 extends over 15 amino acids. With V trimmed by 4 bases and J by 0 bases, 3 bases remained unmatched. The CDR3 spells CASSYRGYSNQPQHF. The CDR3 DNA follows: TGTGCCAGCAGCTACAGGGGTTATAGCAATCAGCCCCAGCATTTT.

This clone has a handful of counts. V and J are TRBV13 and TRBJ2-1; D gene unclear. V was cut by 4 bases and J by 5 bases, with 6 bases left in between. The CDR3 has 12 amino acids. CDR1 is PRHDT, CDR2 FYEKMQ, per germline (reference sequence). CDR3 in DNA: TGTGCCAGCAGCTACACCGACAATGAGCAGTTCTTC. This encodes CASSYTDNEQFF.

This clone was recorded many times. V gene TRBV4-1 combines with J gene TRBJ2-4; 16 bases map to TRBD2. This CDR3 spans 18 amino acids. V shed 3 bases and J 3 bases; nucleotides not matched to a gene: 5. Per the germline V gene, CDR1 is MGHRA and CDR2 is YSYEKL. The CDR3 sequence: CASSQGLAGGRSKNIQYF. The CDR3 bases are TGCGCCAGCAGCCAGGGACTAGCGGGGGGGAGGAGCAAAAACATTCAGTACTTC.

This clone was observed many times. The chain couples TRBV11-3 to TRBJ2-1; 11 nucleotides align to TRBD2. The CDR3 sequence is 14 residues long. In germline, CDR1 is SGHNT, CDR2 YENEEA. J was trimmed by 9 bases and V by 1 base; bases with no gene match: 2. In DNA, the CDR3 is TGTGCCAGCAGCTTAGGGACTAGCGGGCGTGAGCAGTTCTTC. Its protein is CASSLGTSGREQFF.

A few counts support this clone. The chain is built from TRBV29-1 and TRBJ2-2, with TRBD1 matching 10 bases. The trim removed 1 base at V and 3 bases at J, leaving 17 bases unmatched. This CDR3 region has 20 residues. Germline V lookup: CDR1 SQVTM, CDR2 ANQGSEA. In nucleotides, the CDR3 is TGCAGCGTTGAAGGACCCACGGGACAGGGGACCCGAGCGGACACCGGGGAGCTGTTTTTT. This gives the protein CSVEGPTGQGTRADTGELFF.

This clone appeared a few times. The gene calls are TRBV7-9 and TRBJ2-3, with D maybe TRBD2 (5 bases). Per germline, CDR1 SEHNR and CDR2 FQNEAQ (reference sequence). The CDR3 runs to 17 residues. Trimming left V 1 base short and J 1 base short, with 15 bases between. CDR3 in DNA: TGTGCCAGCAGCTTAGAGGAGGTGAGCGCCCGCACAGATACGCAGTATTTT. Its translation is CASSLEEVSARTDTQYF.

By sample share, this clone is medium-sized. The genes are TRBV29-1 and TRBJ1-2; TRBD1 matches at 8 bases. There are 14 residues in the CDR3. Germline V gives CDR1 SQVTM, CDR2 ANQGSEA. V was clipped by 6 bases and J by 5 bases; unmatched bases: 11. The CDR3 DNA is TGCAGCGTCGAACAGGACAGGGAAGGATATGGCTACACCTTC. Amino acid sequence: CSVEQDREGYGYTF.

This clone has a handful of counts. The V call is TRBV4-1, the J call TRBJ2-5, with 9 bases aligning to TRBD1. The J call is uncertain, as TRBJ2-7 better fits the DNA end. This CDR3 is 15 amino acids long. Per the germline V gene, CDR1 is MGHRA and CDR2 is YSYEKL. The CDR3 sequence is CASSQDLGQGYEQYF. Here the CDR3 DNA reads TGCGCCAGCAGCCAAGATTTGGGACAGGGCTACGAGCAGTACTTC.

In its sample, this clone was seen many times. This chain connects TRBV7-9 to TRBJ2-3, with unresolved D. V was clipped by 2 bases and J by 0 bases, with 6 bases between them. From germline, CDR1 is SEHNR and CDR2 FQNEAQ (reference sequence). The CDR3 covers 14 residues. CDR3 in amino acids: CASSLQFSTDTQYF. CDR3 in DNA: TGTGCCAGCAGCTTACAGTTCAGCACAGATACGCAGTATTTT.

This clone was seen many times. The chain links TRBV5-1 to TRBJ2-7, with TRBD1 matching over 11 bases. The V and J ends lost 4 bases and 6 bases, in that order; junction bases with no gene match: 9. From germline, CDR1 is SGHRS and CDR2 YFSETQ. CDR3 length: 15 residues. CDR3 protein: CASSNGTGGWFEQYF. The DNA of the CDR3 is TGCGCCAGCAGCAACGGGACAGGGGGTTGGTTCGAGCAGTACTTC.

This clone was found many times. The chain couples TRBV6-5 to TRBJ2-3; 15 bases match TRBD2. The V and J ends lost 4 bases and 3 bases, in that order; junction bases with no gene match: 2. The germline CDR1 and CDR2 sequences are MNHEY and SVGAGI. The CDR3 loop spans 16 amino acids. CDR3: CASSFGTSGRTDTQYF. The DNA for the CDR3 is TGTGCCAGCAGTTTTGGGACTAGCGGGAGGACAGATACGCAGTATTTT.

This clone appeared a few times. The V gene is TRBV9, the J gene TRBJ2-3, with a tentative D call TRBD2 (6 bases). This CDR3 is built from 14 residues. Looked up from germline, CDR1 is SGDLS and CDR2 is YYNGEE. Between the trimmed V and J ends, which lost 2 bases and 3 bases, there was a span of 10 bases. CDR3 amino acids: CASSVQGGTDTQYF. CDR3 bases: TGTGCCAGCAGCGTCCAGGGAGGAACAGATACGCAGTATTTT. The complete variable domain, with remaining parts taken from reference TRBV9 and TRBJ2-3, reads DSGVTQTPKHLITATGQRVTLRCSPRSGDLSVYWYQQSLDQGLQFLIQYYNGEERAKGNILERFSAQQFPDLHSELNLSSLELGDSALYFCASSVQGGTDTQYFGPGTRLTVL.

This clone was seen ten or more times. The chain employs TRBV7-2 and TRBJ2-4, with a weak D call TRBD1 (5 bases). CDR1 SGHTA and CDR2 FQGNSA come from the germline V gene. The CDR3 loop spans 16 amino acids. Trimming shortened V by 5 bases and J by 6 bases, and 20 bases separated the two germline ends. CDR3 nucleotide sequence: TGTGCCAGCAGCGAAGCCCCCCAGGGATGGAGAAACATTCAGTACTTC. This sequence encodes CASSEAPQGWRNIQYF. Complete variable domain (other parts from reference TRBV7-2 and TRBJ2-4): GAGVSQSPSNKVTEKGKDVELRCDPISGHTALYWYRQSLGQGLEFLIYFQGNSAPDKSGLPSDRFSAERTGGSVSTLTIQRTQQEDSAVYLCASSEAPQGWRNIQYFGAGTRLSVL.

This clone was counted a few times. The chain combines TRBV5-6 with TRBJ2-5, with TRBD1 matching 7 bases. Matching the DNA end better, TRBJ2-7 makes the J call doubtful. The CDR3 runs to 13 residues. Germline-derived CDR1 and CDR2 are SGHDT and YYEEEE. The CDR3 sequence: CASSYRDSYEQYF. In DNA form, the CDR3 reads TGTGCCAGCAGCTACCGGGACAGCTACGAGCAGTACTTC.

This clone was counted ten times or more. The rearrangement joins TRBV5-5 to TRBJ1-1, with D tentatively TRBD1 (6 bases). This CDR3 comprises 17 residues. CDR1 SGHKS and CDR2 YYEKEE come from the germline V gene (reference sequence). V dropped 0 bases and J dropped 0 bases, with 15 bases sitting between them. The CDR3 DNA sequence: TGTGCCAGCAGCTTGGTTCCGGGGGGCCCAGTGAACACTGAAGCTTTCTTT. As protein: CASSLVPGGPVNTEAFF.

This clone was found many times. V usage is TRBV4-3 and J usage is TRBJ1-2; maybe TRBD1 (5 bases). The CDR3 totals 16 residues. V was pared by 4 bases and J by 8 bases, with 23 bases between. Germline CDR1 reads LGHNA; CDR2 reads YSLEER. The CDR3 reads CASSPLTVPRGFGYTF. The CDR3 DNA reads as TGCGCCAGCAGCCCCTTGACAGTTCCCCGAGGATTCGGCTACACCTTC.